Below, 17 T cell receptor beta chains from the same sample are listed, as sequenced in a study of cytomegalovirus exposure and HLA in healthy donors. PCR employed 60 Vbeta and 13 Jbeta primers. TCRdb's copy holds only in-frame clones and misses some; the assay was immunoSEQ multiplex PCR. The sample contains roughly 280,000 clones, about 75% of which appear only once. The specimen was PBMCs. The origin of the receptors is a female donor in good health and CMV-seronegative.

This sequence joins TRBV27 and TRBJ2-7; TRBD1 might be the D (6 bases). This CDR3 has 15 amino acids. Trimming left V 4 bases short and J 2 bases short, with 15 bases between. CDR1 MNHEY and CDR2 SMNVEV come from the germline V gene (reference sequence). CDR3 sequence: CASSWMDSSTYEQYF. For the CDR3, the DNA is TGTGCCAGCAGTTGGATGGACAGCTCAACCTACGAGCAGTACTTC.

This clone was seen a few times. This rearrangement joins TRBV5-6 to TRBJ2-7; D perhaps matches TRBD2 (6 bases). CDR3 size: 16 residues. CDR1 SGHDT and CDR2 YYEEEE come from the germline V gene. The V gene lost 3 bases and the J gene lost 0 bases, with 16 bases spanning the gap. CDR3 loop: CASSSPREPISYEQYF. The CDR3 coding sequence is TGTGCCAGCAGCTCACCTCGGGAGCCGATCTCCTACGAGCAGTACTTC.

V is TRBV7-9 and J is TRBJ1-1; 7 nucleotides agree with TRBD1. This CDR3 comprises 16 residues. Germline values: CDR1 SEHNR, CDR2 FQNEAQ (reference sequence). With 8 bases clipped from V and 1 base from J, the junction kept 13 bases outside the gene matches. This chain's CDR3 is CASGRGKGGSNTEAFF. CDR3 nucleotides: TGTGCCAGCGGGCGGGGTAAAGGGGGCTCGAACACTGAAGCTTTCTTT.

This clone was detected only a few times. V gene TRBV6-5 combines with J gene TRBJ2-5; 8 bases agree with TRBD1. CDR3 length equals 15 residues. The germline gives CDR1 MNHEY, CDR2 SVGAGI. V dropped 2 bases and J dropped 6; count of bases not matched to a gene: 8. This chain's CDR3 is CASSYPDRVSQTQYF. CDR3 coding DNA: TGTGCCAGCAGTTACCCGGACAGGGTAAGTCAGACCCAGTACTTC.

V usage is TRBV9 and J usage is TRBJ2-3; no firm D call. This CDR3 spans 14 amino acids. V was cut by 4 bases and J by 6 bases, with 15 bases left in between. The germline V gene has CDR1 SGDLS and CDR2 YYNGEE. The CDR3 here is CASSPSSVLDTQYF. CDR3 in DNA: TGTGCCAGCAGCCCTTCTTCCGTTTTGGATACGCAGTATTTT.

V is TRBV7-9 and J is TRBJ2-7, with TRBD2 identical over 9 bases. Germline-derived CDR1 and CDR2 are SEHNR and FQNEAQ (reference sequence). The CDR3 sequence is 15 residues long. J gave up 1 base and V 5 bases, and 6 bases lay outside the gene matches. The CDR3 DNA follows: TGTGCCAGCAGCGTTGGACTAGCGACTTCCTACGAGCAGTACTTC. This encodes CASSVGLATSYEQYF.

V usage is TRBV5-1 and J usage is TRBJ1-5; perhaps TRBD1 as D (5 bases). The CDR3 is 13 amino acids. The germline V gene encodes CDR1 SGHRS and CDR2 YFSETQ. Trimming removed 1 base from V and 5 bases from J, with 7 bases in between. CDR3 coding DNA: TGCGCCAGCAGCTTGCGGGGGGATCAGCCCCAGCATTTT. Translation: CASSLRGDQPQHF.

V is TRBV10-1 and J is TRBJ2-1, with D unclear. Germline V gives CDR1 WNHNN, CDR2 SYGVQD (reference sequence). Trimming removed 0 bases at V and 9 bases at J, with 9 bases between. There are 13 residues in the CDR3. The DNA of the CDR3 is TGCGCCAGCAGTGAGTCCCGGGTCGGTGAGCAGTTCTTC. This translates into CASSESRVGEQFF.

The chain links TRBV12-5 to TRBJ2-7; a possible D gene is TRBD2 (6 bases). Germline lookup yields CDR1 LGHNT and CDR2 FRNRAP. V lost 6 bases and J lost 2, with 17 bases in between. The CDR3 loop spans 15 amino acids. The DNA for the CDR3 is TGTGCTAGTGGGTCCCGACTAGGGGAGCCCTACGAGCAGTACTTC. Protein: CASGSRLGEPYEQYF.

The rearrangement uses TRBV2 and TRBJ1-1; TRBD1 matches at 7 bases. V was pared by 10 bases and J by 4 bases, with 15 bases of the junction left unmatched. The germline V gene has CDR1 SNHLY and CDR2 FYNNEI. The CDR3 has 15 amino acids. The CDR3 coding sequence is TGTGCCATCCGGGACAGCGCACTGGACGGCACTGAAGCTTTCTTT. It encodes CAIRDSALDGTEAFF.

The CDR3 loop reads CASSPTNSNQPQHF. Here the CDR3 DNA reads TGTGCCAGCTCACCTACAAACAGCAATCAGCCCCAGCATTTT. The chain has TRBV18 and TRBJ1-5; D not certain. In germline, CDR1 is KGHSH, CDR2 LQKENI. The CDR3 is 14 residues long. V gave up 3 bases and J gave up 1 base, with 7 bases separating them.

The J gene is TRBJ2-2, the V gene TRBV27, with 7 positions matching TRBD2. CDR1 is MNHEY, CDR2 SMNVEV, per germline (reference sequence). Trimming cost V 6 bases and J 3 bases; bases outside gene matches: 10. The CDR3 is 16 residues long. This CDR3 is CASRTPAGDYTGELFF. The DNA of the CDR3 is TGTGCCAGCAGAACGCCTGCGGGAGATTACACCGGGGAGCTGTTTTTT.

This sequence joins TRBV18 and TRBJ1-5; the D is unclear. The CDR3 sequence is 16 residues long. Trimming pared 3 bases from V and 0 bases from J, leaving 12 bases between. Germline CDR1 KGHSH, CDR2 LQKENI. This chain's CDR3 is CASSPGQVFSNQPQHF. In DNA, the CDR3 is TGTGCCAGCTCACCTGGGCAGGTGTTTAGCAATCAGCCCCAGCATTTT. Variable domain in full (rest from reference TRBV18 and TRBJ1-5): NAGVMQNPRHLVRRRGQEARLRCSPMKGHSHVYWYRQLPEEGLKFMVYLQKENIIDESGMPKERFSAEFPKEGPSILRIQQVVRGDSAAYFCASSPGQVFSNQPQHFGDGTRLSIL.

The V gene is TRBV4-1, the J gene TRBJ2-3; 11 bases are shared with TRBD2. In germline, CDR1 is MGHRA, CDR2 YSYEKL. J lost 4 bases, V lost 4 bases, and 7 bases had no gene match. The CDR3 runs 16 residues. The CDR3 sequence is CASSPLSGRAADTQYF. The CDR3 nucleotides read TGCGCCAGCAGCCCCCTTAGCGGGAGGGCCGCAGATACGCAGTATTTT.

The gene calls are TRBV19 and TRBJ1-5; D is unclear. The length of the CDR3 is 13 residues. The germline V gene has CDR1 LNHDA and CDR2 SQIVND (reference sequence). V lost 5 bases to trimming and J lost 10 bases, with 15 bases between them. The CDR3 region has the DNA TGTGCCAGTAGTCCCGACTCAAGAACTCCCCAGCATTTT. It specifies CASSPDSRTPQHF.

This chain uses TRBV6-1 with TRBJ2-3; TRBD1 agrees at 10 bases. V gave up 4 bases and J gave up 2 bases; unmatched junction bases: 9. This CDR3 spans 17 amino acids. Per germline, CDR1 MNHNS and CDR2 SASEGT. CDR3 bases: TGTGCCAGCAGTGCGTTTTTAGGGACAGGGGACACAGATACGCAGTATTTT. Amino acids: CASSAFLGTGDTDTQYF.

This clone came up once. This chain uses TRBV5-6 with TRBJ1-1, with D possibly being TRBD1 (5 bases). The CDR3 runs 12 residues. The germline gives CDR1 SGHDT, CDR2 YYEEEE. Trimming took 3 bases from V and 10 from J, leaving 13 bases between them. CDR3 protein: CASSSTDSRAFF. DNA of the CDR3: TGTGCCAGCAGCTCGACAGACAGCAGAGCTTTCTTT.